These 20 T cell receptor beta chains originate from one sample sequenced in a study of siplizumab effects on memory and regulatory T cells. Data came from immunoSEQ multiplex PCR; TCRdb stores just in-frame clones and leaves some out. The table shows 100,000 or so clones, with more than 85% occurring only once. Sequences were obtained from CD4+ T cells sorted from blood. These receptor sequences come from a human donor in good health.

The rearrangement uses TRBV7-9 and TRBJ1-3; a weak D match, TRBD1 (6 bases). The CDR3 has 15 residues. Trimming left V 5 bases short and J 7 bases short, with 18 bases between. Germline assignment: CDR1 SEHNR and CDR2 FQNEAQ (reference sequence). CDR3 DNA sequence: TGTGCCAGCAGCCAGGGGTTCGCCAAATCCAACACCATATATTTT. The encoded protein is CASSQGFAKSNTIYF.

J is TRBJ2-1 and V is TRBV7-3, with 8 bases lining up with TRBD2. Germline V gene lookup returns CDR1 SGHTA and CDR2 FQGTGA. The CDR3 contains 16 residues. Trimming at V came to 5 bases and at J to 2 bases, leaving 8 bases not matched to a gene. CDR3 coding DNA: TGTGCCAGCAGCCTAGCAAGCGGGAGAGCCTACAATGAGCAGTTCTTC. Translating gives CASSLASGRAYNEQFF.

The chain couples TRBV5-1 to TRBJ2-3, with TRBD1 matching over 9 bases. The ends lost 2 bases at V and 3 bases at J; junction bases unmatched: 4. The CDR3 loop spans 15 amino acids. Germline V CDR1 and CDR2: SGHRS, YFSETQ. CDR3 sequence (DNA): TGCGCCAGCAGCTTAAGGGACAGGGTAACAGATACGCAGTATTTT. Amino acid sequence: CASSLRDRVTDTQYF.

The rearrangement joins TRBV2 to TRBJ2-7; no firm D call. V was shortened by 5 bases and J by 6 bases, with 8 bases between the two germline ends. Germline loops: CDR1 SNHLY, CDR2 FYNNEI. The CDR3 consists of 11 residues. CDR3 sequence: CASSYSSEQYF. The CDR3 DNA reads as TGTGCCAGCAGTTACAGCTCCGAGCAGTACTTC.

V is TRBV6-4 and J is TRBJ2-1, with D possibly matching TRBD1 (6 bases). The V end lost 5 bases, the J end lost 9 bases, and 20 bases lay between the germline ends. Germline V gene lookup returns CDR1 MRHNA and CDR2 SNTAGT. The CDR3 runs 15 residues. The CDR3 loop is CASSTDIRGTSEQFF. The CDR3 bases are TGTGCCAGCAGTACCGACATTCGTGGGACAAGTGAGCAGTTCTTC.

V is TRBV5-1 and J is TRBJ2-2; 12 bases fit TRBD2. With V trimmed by 4 bases and J by 3 bases, 7 bases remained unmatched. The germline V gene has CDR1 SGHRS and CDR2 YFSETQ. The CDR3 runs 17 residues. The CDR3 DNA follows: TGCGCCAGCAGCCTGGAGCGACTAGCGGGGGACACCGGGGAGCTGTTTTTT. Its translation: CASSLERLAGDTGELFF.

The chain carries TRBV27 and TRBJ2-7, with 8 bases that match TRBD2. With 5 bases clipped from V and 6 bases from J, the junction kept 12 bases outside the gene matches. Germline loops: CDR1 MNHEY, CDR2 SMNVEV (reference sequence). The CDR3 is made up of 15 amino acids. The DNA of the CDR3 is TGTGCCAGCAGTACCTCCGGGACTAGGGGGGGCGAGCAGTACTTC. Translating it yields CASSTSGTRGGEQYF.

This sequence joins TRBV9 and TRBJ2-1, with 9 bases matching TRBD2. The CDR3 runs 18 residues. Germline CDR1 is SGDLS and CDR2 is YYNGEE. The V segment lost 0 bases and the J segment 9 bases; nucleotides outside the gene matches: 16. The CDR3 DNA reads TGTGCCAGCAGCGTAGGTGTCGTGGGCGGGAGGGCGGTCGGTGAGCAGTTCTTC. This sequence encodes CASSVGVVGGRAVGEQFF.

DNA of the CDR3: TGCAGCGTTGAAAGACCTCTTAGCCCCACTGAAGCTTTCTTT. Translated, it gives CSVERPLSPTEAFF. This chain uses TRBV29-1 with TRBJ1-1; D is unresolved. The CDR3 runs 14 residues. Trimming left V 2 bases short and J 4 bases short, with 14 bases between. Per the germline V gene, CDR1 is SQVTM and CDR2 is ANQGSEA.

J is TRBJ1-6 and V is TRBV5-6; D unclear. Germline-derived CDR1 and CDR2 are SGHDT and YYEEEE. V lost 2 bases to trimming and J lost 10 bases, with 16 bases between them. The CDR3 covers 15 residues. This CDR3 reads CASSFYQALGSPLHF. The DNA of the CDR3 is TGTGCCAGCAGCTTTTATCAGGCCCTGGGGTCACCCCTCCACTTT.

CDR3 nucleotides: TGTGCCAGCAGCTTGAAGGGCCCCAGCGGAGCAGAGCAGTACTTC. Its translation is CASSLKGPSGAEQYF. The chain couples TRBV5-4 to TRBJ2-7; weak D call: TRBD2 (5 bases). The V and J ends lost 1 base and 7 bases respectively, with 18 bases between them. The V gene's germline CDR1 is SGHNT and CDR2 YYREEE (reference sequence). There are 15 residues in the CDR3.

Only one count was recorded for this clone. V is TRBV10-1 and J is TRBJ2-3; D gene unclear. There are 13 residues in the CDR3. Per the germline V gene, CDR1 is WNHNN and CDR2 is SYGVQD (reference sequence). The V and J ends lost 5 bases and 4 bases respectively, with 10 bases between them. CDR3 coding DNA: TGCGCCAGCAGTTCCAGTGGACCAGATACGCAGTATTTT. Its translation is CASSSSGPDTQYF.

The rearrangement joins TRBV7-8 to TRBJ1-1; maybe TRBD1 (5 bases). The CDR3 sequence is 15 residues long. V was cut by 2 bases and J by 2 bases, with 12 bases left in between. Germline V gives CDR1 SGHVS, CDR2 FQNEAQ. CDR3 DNA sequence: TGTGCCAGCAGCTTAAGAAGACAGAGCAACACTGAAGCTTTCTTT. The encoded protein is CASSLRRQSNTEAFF. Complete variable domain (other parts from reference TRBV7-8 and TRBJ1-1): GAGVSQSPRYKVAKRGQDVALRCDPISGHVSLFWYQQALGQGPEFLTYFQNEAQLDKSGLPSDRFFAERPEGSVSTLKIQRTQQEDSAVYLCASSLRRQSNTEAFFGQGTRLTVV.

The rearrangement links TRBV19 to TRBJ1-2; 9 bases fit TRBD1. V lost 9 bases and J lost 3; bases outside the gene matches: 2. CDR3 length: 12 amino acids. The germline CDR1 and CDR2 sequences are LNHDA and SQIVND (reference sequence). The DNA for the CDR3 is TGTGCCAGCCGGGACAGGGACTATGGCTACACCTTC. Amino acid sequence: CASRDRDYGYTF.

The chain has TRBV5-8 and TRBJ2-5; 8 positions match TRBD2. This CDR3 region has 14 residues. V lost 3 bases and J lost 5; bases outside the gene matches: 6. The germline CDR1 and CDR2 sequences are SGHTS and YDEGEE. The CDR3 sequence is CASSSRAGVETQYF. The DNA of the CDR3 is TGTGCCAGCAGCTCCCGAGCGGGAGTGGAGACCCAGTACTTC.

The chain uses TRBV18 and TRBJ1-4; TRBD1 is a possible D gene (5 bases). CDR3 length equals 14 residues. The V end was cut by 4 bases, the J end by 6 bases, with 12 bases between. The germline V gene has CDR1 KGHSH and CDR2 LQKENI. The CDR3 loop reads CASSLMRGDEKLFF. Written as DNA, the CDR3 is TGTGCCAGCTCACTCATGAGAGGGGATGAAAAACTGTTTTTT.

The chain has TRBV19 and TRBJ2-5; a possible D gene is TRBD1 (6 bases). Trimming removed 5 bases from V and 3 bases from J, with 16 bases in between. This CDR3 has 15 amino acids. Germline values: CDR1 LNHDA, CDR2 SQIVND (reference sequence). Here the CDR3 DNA reads TGTGCCAGTAGTGGCCCTCGTCGGACAGAAGAGACCCAGTACTTC. As protein: CASSGPRRTEETQYF.

The V and J genes are TRBV29-1 and TRBJ2-1; D is unclear. Deletions cut 3 bases from V and 7 bases from J, with 10 bases between. Per germline, CDR1 SQVTM and CDR2 ANQGSEA. The CDR3 has 12 amino acids. The CDR3 loop reads CSVDSEVNEQFF. CDR3 bases: TGCAGCGTTGATTCAGAGGTAAATGAGCAGTTCTTC.

This sequence joins TRBV6-6 and TRBJ2-2; D is uncertain. Germline CDR1 and CDR2: MNHNY and SVGAGI (reference sequence). This CDR3 spans 15 amino acids. The V end lost 7 bases, the J end lost 6 bases, and 18 bases lay between the germline ends. The CDR3: CASTPNPYFSGELFF. In nucleotides, the CDR3 is TGTGCCAGCACCCCGAACCCCTACTTTTCCGGGGAGCTGTTTTTT.

The CDR3 nucleotides read TGTGCCTGGAAAGGCAGATATGGCTACACCTTC. Residues: CAWKGRYGYTF. This chain joins TRBV30 and TRBJ1-2; D not resolved. CDR1 and CDR2 (germline): GTSNPN, SVGIG (reference sequence). The CDR3 spans 11 residues. Trimming took off 4 bases at V and 5 bases at J, with 8 bases between the two ends.